This T cell receptor beta chain originates from a study of shared clonotypes between healthy human individuals. Genomic DNA of every subset was divided equally among multiple immunoSEQ plates. Per the original methods: Junction-only sequences without quality scores were provided by ImmunoSEQ, so filtering was different. The method was immunoSEQ multiplex PCR; TCRdb's version includes in-frame clones alone and lacks a portion of them. That table furnishes V, J and clone size, whereas the DNA furnished D and trimming. The table has about 490,000 clones, 76% seen once; the top ten hold under 15%. Per germline, CDR1 MNHEY and CDR2 SVGAGI. The trim removed 4 bases at V and 3 bases at J, leaving 7 bases unmatched. This CDR3 comprises 15 residues.

This receptor was taken from a woman in her forties in good health. Some clones in this sample may be carry-over from other donors' samples. Sequenced: PBMCs. The V gene is TRBV6-5, the J gene TRBJ2-7; 9 positions agree with TRBD2. DNA of the CDR3: TGTGCCAGCAGTTCCACGGGACTAGCAGTCTACGAGCAGTACTTC. This gives the protein CASSSTGLAVYEQYF.